A selection of T cell receptor beta chains follows, all from one sample in a study of cytomegalovirus exposure and HLA in healthy donors. The table came from immunoSEQ multiplex PCR; TCRdb's copy has only in-frame clones and leaves some out. Seen here are some 54,000 clones, approximately 80% observed once, and the top ten hold 5.5% to 7%. The sequenced material came from PBMCs. Receptors originate from a male donor in good health and CMV-seronegative. Each CDR3 is given with its conserved first and last residue. D genes are given only for firm matches. Size values are once, few and many counts, or a class for expanded clones, and some rows have none.

len: 15; j_gene: TRBJ1-6; v_gene: TRBV6-4; d_gene: NA; abundance: NA; CDR3aa: CASRLISSYNSPLHF; CDR3nt: TGTGCCAGCAGATTGATTAGCTCCTATAATTCACCCCTCCACTTT
len: 13; j_gene: TRBJ2-5; v_gene: TRBV6-5; d_gene: NA; abundance: NA; CDR3aa: CASSAAGRETQYF; CDR3nt: TGTGCCAGCAGCGCCGCGGGCCGAGAGACCCAGTACTTC
len: 13; j_gene: TRBJ1-1; v_gene: TRBV6-5; d_gene: NA; abundance: NA; CDR3aa: CASSAGPNTEAFF; CDR3nt: TGTGCCAGCAGTGCTGGGCCCAACACTGAAGCTTTCTTT
len: 15; j_gene: TRBJ1-2; v_gene: TRBV5-1; d_gene: TRBD1; abundance: NA; CDR3aa: CASSLRDSLRDGYTF; CDR3nt: TGCGCCAGCAGCTTACGGGACAGCCTCCGAGATGGCTACACCTTC
len: 15; j_gene: TRBJ2-3; v_gene: TRBV7-7; d_gene: NA; abundance: NA; CDR3aa: CASSPAGISTDTQYF; CDR3nt: TGTGCCAGCAGCCCCGCGGGCATTAGCACAGATACGCAGTATTTT
len: 14; j_gene: TRBJ1-1; v_gene: TRBV27; d_gene: NA; abundance: NA; CDR3aa: CASSFTGGLTEAFF; CDR3nt: TGTGCCAGCAGTTTCACGGGGGGCCTCACTGAAGCTTTCTTT
len: 16; j_gene: TRBJ1-3; v_gene: TRBV6-5; d_gene: TRBD1; abundance: NA; CDR3aa: CASSYTAGGLGNTIYF; CDR3nt: TGTGCCAGCAGTTACACGGCAGGGGGCCTTGGAAACACCATATATTTT
len: 15; j_gene: TRBJ2-5; v_gene: TRBV19; d_gene: NA; abundance: NA; CDR3aa: CASSSSGLVQETQYF; CDR3nt: TGTGCCAGTAGTTCGTCGGGACTGGTCCAAGAGACCCAGTACTTC
len: 16; j_gene: TRBJ2-3; v_gene: TRBV10-3; d_gene: TRBD2; abundance: NA; CDR3aa: CAISESGTRHPDTQYF; CDR3nt: TGTGCCATCAGTGAGTCTGGGACTAGACATCCAGATACGCAGTATTTT
len: 16; j_gene: TRBJ1-2; v_gene: TRBV7-2; d_gene: TRBD1; abundance: NA; CDR3aa: CASSLDRTGGRYGYTF; CDR3nt: TGTGCCAGCAGCTTAGATCGGACAGGTGGAAGATATGGCTACACCTTC
len: 17; j_gene: TRBJ2-7; v_gene: TRBV5-6; d_gene: TRBD1; abundance: NA; CDR3aa: CASSLGEWDRGAYEQYF; CDR3nt: TGTGCCAGCAGTCTGGGGGAGTGGGACAGGGGCGCCTACGAGCAGTACTTC
len: 18; j_gene: TRBJ1-3; v_gene: TRBV7-9; d_gene: TRBD1; abundance: NA; CDR3aa: CASSLGWTGTLLGNTIYF; CDR3nt: TGTGCCAGCAGCTTAGGGTGGACAGGGACTCTTCTTGGAAACACCATATATTTT
len: 16; j_gene: TRBJ1-3; v_gene: TRBV9; d_gene: TRBD1; abundance: NA; CDR3aa: CASSGGDSSSGNTIYF; CDR3nt: TGTGCCAGCAGCGGTGGGGACAGTTCCTCTGGAAACACCATATATTTT
len: 15; j_gene: TRBJ1-1; v_gene: TRBV9; d_gene: NA; abundance: NA; CDR3aa: CASSVGQGTNTEAFF; CDR3nt: TGTGCCAGCAGCGTAGGGCAGGGGACAAACACTGAAGCTTTCTTT
len: 13; j_gene: TRBJ1-2; v_gene: TRBV13; d_gene: NA; abundance: NA; CDR3aa: CASSLGTDYGYTF; CDR3nt: TGTGCCAGCAGCTTAGGGACAGACTATGGCTACACCTTC
len: 13; j_gene: TRBJ1-5; v_gene: TRBV27; d_gene: TRBD1; abundance: NA; CDR3aa: CASRKQGGQPQHF; CDR3nt: TGTGCCAGCAGGAAACAGGGGGGACAGCCCCAGCATTTT
len: 14; j_gene: TRBJ2-1; v_gene: TRBV6-4; d_gene: NA; abundance: NA; CDR3aa: CASSGSAGIDEQFF; CDR3nt: TGTGCCAGCAGTGGGAGCGCAGGGATCGATGAGCAGTTCTTC
len: 12; j_gene: TRBJ2-3; v_gene: TRBV5-6; d_gene: NA; abundance: NA; CDR3aa: CASSDSADTQYF; CDR3nt: TGTGCCAGCAGCGATAGCGCAGATACGCAGTATTTT
len: 14; j_gene: TRBJ2-2; v_gene: TRBV6-1; d_gene: NA; abundance: NA; CDR3aa: CASKRQGGTGELFF; CDR3nt: TGTGCCAGCAAGAGGCAGGGTGGCACCGGGGAGCTGTTTTTT
len: 16; j_gene: TRBJ1-2; v_gene: TRBV30; d_gene: TRBD1; abundance: NA; CDR3aa: CAWSYPGQGANYGYTF; CDR3nt: TGTGCCTGGAGTTATCCGGGACAGGGTGCCAACTATGGCTACACCTTC
len: 15; j_gene: TRBJ2-2; v_gene: TRBV7-2; d_gene: TRBD1; abundance: NA; CDR3aa: CASSSGTVYTGELFF; CDR3nt: TGTGCCAGCAGCTCAGGGACAGTTTACACCGGGGAGCTGTTTTTT
len: 16; j_gene: TRBJ2-2; v_gene: TRBV6-4; d_gene: NA; abundance: NA; CDR3aa: CASSDFGTSNTGELFF; CDR3nt: TGTGCCAGCAGTGACTTTGGGACATCGAACACCGGGGAGCTGTTTTTT
len: 18; j_gene: TRBJ1-5; v_gene: TRBV30; d_gene: TRBD1; abundance: NA; CDR3aa: CAWSPPGQGIYSNQPQHF; CDR3nt: TGTGCCTGGAGTCCCCCGGGACAGGGAATCTATAGCAATCAGCCCCAGCATTTT
len: 15; j_gene: TRBJ2-5; v_gene: TRBV5-8; d_gene: TRBD2; abundance: NA; CDR3aa: CASSVWDYHQETQYF; CDR3nt: TGTGCCAGCAGCGTGTGGGACTACCACCAAGAGACCCAGTACTTC
len: 13; j_gene: TRBJ1-4; v_gene: TRBV7-9; d_gene: NA; abundance: NA; CDR3aa: CASSDSTNEKLFF; CDR3nt: TGTGCCAGCAGTGACAGTACTAATGAAAAACTGTTTTTT
len: 15; j_gene: TRBJ2-1; v_gene: TRBV9; d_gene: NA; abundance: NA; CDR3aa: CASSVDSRRNNEQFF; CDR3nt: TGTGCCAGCAGCGTCGACTCCCGACGAAACAATGAGCAGTTCTTC
len: 15; j_gene: TRBJ2-3; v_gene: TRBV6-5; d_gene: TRBD2; abundance: NA; CDR3aa: CASSPLAGGTDTQYF; CDR3nt: TGTGCCAGCAGTCCACTAGCGGGGGGCACAGATACGCAGTATTTT
len: 15; j_gene: TRBJ2-1; v_gene: TRBV11-3; d_gene: TRBD1; abundance: few; CDR3aa: CASSSGQGLDNEQFF; CDR3nt: TGTGCCAGCAGCTCGGGACAGGGCCTTGACAATGAGCAGTTCTTC
len: 14; j_gene: TRBJ2-7; v_gene: TRBV28; d_gene: NA; abundance: NA; CDR3aa: CASSFGTFSYEQYF; CDR3nt: TGTGCCAGCAGTTTTGGGACTTTCTCCTACGAGCAGTACTTC
len: 14; j_gene: TRBJ2-2; v_gene: TRBV6-1; d_gene: NA; abundance: NA; CDR3aa: CASRQQRAAGELFF; CDR3nt: TGTGCCAGCAGGCAACAGAGGGCCGCCGGGGAGCTGTTTTTT
len: 15; j_gene: TRBJ2-6; v_gene: TRBV5-1; d_gene: NA; abundance: NA; CDR3aa: CASSLSVSGANVLTF; CDR3nt: TGCGCCAGCAGCTTAAGCGTCTCTGGGGCCAACGTCCTGACTTTC
len: 16; j_gene: TRBJ2-3; v_gene: TRBV7-2; d_gene: NA; abundance: NA; CDR3aa: CASSLVGAGKGDTQYF; CDR3nt: TGTGCCAGCAGCTTAGTAGGTGCAGGGAAGGGAGATACGCAGTATTTT
len: 14; j_gene: TRBJ2-7; v_gene: TRBV10-3; d_gene: NA; abundance: NA; CDR3aa: CAISESGRGGEQYF; CDR3nt: TGTGCCATCAGTGAGTCGGGGCGGGGAGGCGAGCAGTACTTC
len: 14; j_gene: TRBJ1-5; v_gene: TRBV7-9; d_gene: NA; abundance: NA; CDR3aa: CASSLGASNQPQHF; CDR3nt: TGTGCCAGCAGCTTAGGGGCTAGCAATCAGCCCCAGCATTTT
len: 13; j_gene: TRBJ1-2; v_gene: TRBV7-3; d_gene: NA; abundance: NA; CDR3aa: CASSLYPGVGYTF; CDR3nt: TGTGCCAGCAGCTTATATCCCGGGGTTGGCTACACCTTC
len: 16; j_gene: TRBJ1-1; v_gene: TRBV5-1; d_gene: TRBD1; abundance: NA; CDR3aa: CASSFGQGAGNTEAFF; CDR3nt: TGCGCCAGCAGCTTCGGACAGGGGGCGGGGAACACTGAAGCTTTCTTT